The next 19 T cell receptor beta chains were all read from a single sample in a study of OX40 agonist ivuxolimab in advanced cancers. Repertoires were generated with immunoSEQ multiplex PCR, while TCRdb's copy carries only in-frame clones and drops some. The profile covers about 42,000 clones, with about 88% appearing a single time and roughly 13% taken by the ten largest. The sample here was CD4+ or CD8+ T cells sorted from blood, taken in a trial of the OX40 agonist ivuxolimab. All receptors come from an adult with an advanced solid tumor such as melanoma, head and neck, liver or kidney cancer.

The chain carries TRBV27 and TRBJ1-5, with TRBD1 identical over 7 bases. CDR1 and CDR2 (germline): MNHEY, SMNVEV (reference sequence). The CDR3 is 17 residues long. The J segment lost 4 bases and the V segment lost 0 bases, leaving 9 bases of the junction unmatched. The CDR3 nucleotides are TGTGCCAGCAGTTTATCCTCAGGGGGGAGGCAAAATCAGCCCCAGCATTTT. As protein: CASSLSSGGRQNQPQHF.

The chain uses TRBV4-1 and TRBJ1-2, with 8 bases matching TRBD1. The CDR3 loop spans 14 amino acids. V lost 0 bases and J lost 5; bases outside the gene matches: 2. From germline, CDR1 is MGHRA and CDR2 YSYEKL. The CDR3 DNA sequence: TGCGCCAGCAGCCAAGACCGGACAGGGTATGGCTACACCTTC. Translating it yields CASSQDRTGYGYTF.

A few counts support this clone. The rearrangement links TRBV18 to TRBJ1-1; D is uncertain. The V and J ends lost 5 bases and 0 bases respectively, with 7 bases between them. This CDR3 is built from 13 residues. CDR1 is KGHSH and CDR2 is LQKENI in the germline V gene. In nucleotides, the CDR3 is TGTGCCAGCTCAGGAAGCATGAACACTGAAGCTTTCTTT. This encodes CASSGSMNTEAFF. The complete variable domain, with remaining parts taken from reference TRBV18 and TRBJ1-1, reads NAGVMQNPRHLVRRRGQEARLRCSPMKGHSHVYWYRQLPEEGLKFMVYLQKENIIDESGMPKERFSAEFPKEGPSILRIQQVVRGDSAAYFCASSGSMNTEAFFGQGTRLTVV.

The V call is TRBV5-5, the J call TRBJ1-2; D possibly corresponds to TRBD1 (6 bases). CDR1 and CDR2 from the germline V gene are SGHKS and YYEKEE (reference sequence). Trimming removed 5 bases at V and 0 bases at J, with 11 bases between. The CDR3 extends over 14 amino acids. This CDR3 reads CASRPHRANYGYTF. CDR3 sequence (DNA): TGTGCCAGCAGGCCACACAGGGCTAACTATGGCTACACCTTC.

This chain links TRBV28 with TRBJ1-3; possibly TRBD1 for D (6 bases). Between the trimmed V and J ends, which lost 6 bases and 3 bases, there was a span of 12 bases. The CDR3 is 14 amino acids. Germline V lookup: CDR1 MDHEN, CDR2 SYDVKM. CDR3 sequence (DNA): TGTGCCAGCAGGGGGGGGGCCAGTGGAAACACCATATATTTT. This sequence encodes CASRGGASGNTIYF.

The CDR3 coding sequence is TGTGCCAGTAGTACAGAAACCGGGACAGGAAGGTCCCACGAGCAGTACTTC. Translating gives CASSTETGTGRSHEQYF. V is TRBV19 and J is TRBJ2-7, with 8 nucleotides matching TRBD1. Germline CDR1 reads LNHDA; CDR2 reads SQIVND (reference sequence). The CDR3 runs 17 residues. J gave up 5 bases and V 4 bases, and 16 bases lay outside the gene matches.

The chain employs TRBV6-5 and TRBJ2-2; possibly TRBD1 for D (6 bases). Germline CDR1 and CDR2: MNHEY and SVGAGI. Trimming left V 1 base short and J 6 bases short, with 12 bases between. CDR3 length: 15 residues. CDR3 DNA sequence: TGTGCCAGCAGTTACTTACAGGGAAGGGCCGGGGAGCTGTTTTTT. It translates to CASSYLQGRAGELFF.

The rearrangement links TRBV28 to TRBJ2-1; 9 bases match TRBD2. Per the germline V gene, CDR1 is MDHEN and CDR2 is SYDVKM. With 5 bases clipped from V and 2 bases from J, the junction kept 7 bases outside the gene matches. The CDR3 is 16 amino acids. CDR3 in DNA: TGTGCCAGCAGTCCTAGCGGGACCCTTCCCTACAATGAGCAGTTCTTC. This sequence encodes CASSPSGTLPYNEQFF.

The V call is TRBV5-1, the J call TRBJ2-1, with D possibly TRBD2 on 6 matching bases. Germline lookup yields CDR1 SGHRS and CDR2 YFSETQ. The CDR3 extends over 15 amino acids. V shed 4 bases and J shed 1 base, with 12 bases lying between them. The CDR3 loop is CASSGTGTSYNEQFF. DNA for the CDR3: TGCGCCAGCAGCGGGACCGGGACTTCCTACAATGAGCAGTTCTTC.

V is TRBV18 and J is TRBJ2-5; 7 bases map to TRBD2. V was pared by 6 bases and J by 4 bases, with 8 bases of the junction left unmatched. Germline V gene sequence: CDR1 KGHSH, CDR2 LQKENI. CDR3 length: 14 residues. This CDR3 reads CASSPFTSAETQYF. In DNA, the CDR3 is TGTGCCAGCTCCCCTTTTACTAGCGCAGAGACCCAGTACTTC.

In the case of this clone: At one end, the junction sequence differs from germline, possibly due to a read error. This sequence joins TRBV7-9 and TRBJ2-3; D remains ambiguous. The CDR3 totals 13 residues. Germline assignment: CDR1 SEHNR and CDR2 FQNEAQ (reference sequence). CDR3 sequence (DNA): TGTGCCAGCACCTTAGATTGGGCAGATACGCAGTATTTT. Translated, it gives CASTLDWADTQYF.

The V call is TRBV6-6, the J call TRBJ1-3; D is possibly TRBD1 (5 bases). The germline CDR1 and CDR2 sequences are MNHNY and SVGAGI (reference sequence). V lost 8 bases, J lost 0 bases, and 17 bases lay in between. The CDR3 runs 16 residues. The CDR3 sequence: CASRLDSPFSGNTIYF. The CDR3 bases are TGTGCCAGCCGACTCGACAGTCCCTTCTCTGGAAACACCATATATTTT.

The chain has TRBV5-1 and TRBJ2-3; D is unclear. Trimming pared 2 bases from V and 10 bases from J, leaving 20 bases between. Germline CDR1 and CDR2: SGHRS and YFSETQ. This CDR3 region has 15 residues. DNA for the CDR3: TGCGCCAGCAGCTTTGACTCTCCCGTATTGTCTGCGCAGTATTTT. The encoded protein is CASSFDSPVLSAQYF.

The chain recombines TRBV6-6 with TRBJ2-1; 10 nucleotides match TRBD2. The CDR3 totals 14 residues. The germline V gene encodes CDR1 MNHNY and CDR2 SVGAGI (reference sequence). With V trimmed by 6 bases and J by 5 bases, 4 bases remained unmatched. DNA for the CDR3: TGTGCCAGCAGACCTAGCGGGAGTCACAATGAGCAGTTCTTC. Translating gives CASRPSGSHNEQFF.

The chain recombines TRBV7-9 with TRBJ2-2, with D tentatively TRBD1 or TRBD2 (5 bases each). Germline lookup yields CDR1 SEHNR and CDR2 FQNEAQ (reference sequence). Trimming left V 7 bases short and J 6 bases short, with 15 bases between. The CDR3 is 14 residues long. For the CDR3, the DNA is TGTGCCAGCATCTGGTCGGGGCGGTCCGGGGAGCTGTTTTTT. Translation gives CASIWSGRSGELFF.

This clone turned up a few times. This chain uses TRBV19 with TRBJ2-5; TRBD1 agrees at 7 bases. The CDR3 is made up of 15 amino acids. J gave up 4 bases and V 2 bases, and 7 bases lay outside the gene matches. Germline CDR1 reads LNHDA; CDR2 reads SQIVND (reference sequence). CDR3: CASSITETGSETQYF. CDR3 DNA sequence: TGTGCCAGTAGTATAACTGAGACAGGGTCAGAGACCCAGTACTTC.

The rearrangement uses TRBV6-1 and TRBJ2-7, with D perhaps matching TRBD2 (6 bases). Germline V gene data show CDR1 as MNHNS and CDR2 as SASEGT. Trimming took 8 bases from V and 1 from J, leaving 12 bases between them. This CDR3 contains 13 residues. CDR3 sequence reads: CASRGSGSYEQYF. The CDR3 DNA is TGTGCCAGCCGTGGGAGCGGGTCCTACGAGCAGTACTTC.

CDR3 DNA: TGTGCCAGTATGGAATCGGACAGGGGTAAAGGTAACTATGGCTACACCTTC. Its protein product is CASMESDRGKGNYGYTF. The J gene is TRBJ1-2, the V gene TRBV19; 9 bases agree with TRBD1. This CDR3 comprises 17 residues. Germline V gene sequence: CDR1 LNHDA, CDR2 SQIVND (reference sequence). V lost 7 bases to trimming and J lost 1 base; unmatched junction nucleotides: 13.

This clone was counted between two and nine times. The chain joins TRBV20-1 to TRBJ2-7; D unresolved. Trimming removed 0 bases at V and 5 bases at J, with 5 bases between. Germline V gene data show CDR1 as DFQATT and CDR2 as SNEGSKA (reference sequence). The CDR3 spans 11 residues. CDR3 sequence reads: CSARDGHEQYF. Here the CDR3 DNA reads TGCAGTGCTAGAGACGGGCACGAGCAGTACTTC.